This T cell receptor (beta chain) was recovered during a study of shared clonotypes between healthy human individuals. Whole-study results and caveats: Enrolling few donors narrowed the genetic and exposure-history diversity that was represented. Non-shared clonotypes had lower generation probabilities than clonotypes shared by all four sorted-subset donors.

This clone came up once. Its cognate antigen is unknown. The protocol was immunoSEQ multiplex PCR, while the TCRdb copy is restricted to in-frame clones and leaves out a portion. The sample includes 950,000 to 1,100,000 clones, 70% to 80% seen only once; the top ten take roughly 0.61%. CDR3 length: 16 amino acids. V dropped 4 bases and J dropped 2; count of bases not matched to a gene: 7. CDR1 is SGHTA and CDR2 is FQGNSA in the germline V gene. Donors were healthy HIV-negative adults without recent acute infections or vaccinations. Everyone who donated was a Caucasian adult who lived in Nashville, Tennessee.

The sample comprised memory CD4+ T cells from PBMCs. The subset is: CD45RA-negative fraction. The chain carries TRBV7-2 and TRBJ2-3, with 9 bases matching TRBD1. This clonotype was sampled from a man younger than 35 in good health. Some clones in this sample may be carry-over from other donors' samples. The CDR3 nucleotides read TGTGCCAGCAGCTCCGGGACAGGGCGAGTCACAGATACGCAGTATTTT. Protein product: CASSSGTGRVTDTQYF.